Presented here are 18 T cell receptor beta chains from one specimen sequenced in a study of cytomegalovirus exposure and HLA in healthy donors. The PCR used 60 Vbeta and 13 Jbeta primers. Measured with immunoSEQ multiplex PCR; TCRdb has only the in-frame clones, and not every one. Of 100,000 to 150,000 clones detected, 60% to 85% appear once; the ten largest clones hold 6.3%. Sequences were obtained from PBMCs. These receptors were taken from a woman aged 40 to 49 in good health and CMV-seronegative.

This clone was detected only once. The CDR3: CASSFGSGTDTQYF. The CDR3 coding sequence is TGTGCCAGCAGCTTTGGGAGCGGGACAGATACGCAGTATTTT. J is TRBJ2-3 and V is TRBV5-8, with D tentatively TRBD2 (6 bases). There are 14 residues in the CDR3. Germline CDR1 SGHTS, CDR2 YDEGEE. V gave up 2 bases and J gave up 3 bases, with 10 bases separating them.

The gene calls are TRBV5-1 and TRBJ2-5; D possibly corresponds to TRBD1 (6 bases). Germline CDR1 SGHRS, CDR2 YFSETQ. This CDR3 is 13 amino acids long. Trimming took off 6 bases at V and 2 bases at J, with 11 bases between the two ends. DNA of the CDR3: TGCGCCAGCAATGGGGGACAACAAGAGACCCAGTACTTC. Encoded protein: CASNGGQQETQYF.

The chain carries TRBV2 and TRBJ2-5, with D perhaps matching TRBD2 (5 bases). With 9 bases removed from V and 2 bases from J, the gap between germline ends came to 13 bases. This CDR3 comprises 13 residues. Per the germline V gene, CDR1 is SNHLY and CDR2 is FYNNEI. The CDR3: CARKWTGQETQYF. CDR3 sequence (DNA): TGTGCCAGAAAGTGGACGGGACAAGAGACCCAGTACTTC.

The chain has TRBV9 and TRBJ2-2, with D possibly being TRBD1 (5 bases). This CDR3 region has 14 residues. V lost 3 bases and J 4 bases, leaving 10 bases between the germline ends. The germline CDR1 and CDR2 sequences are SGDLS and YYNGEE. CDR3 loop: CASSGGLGTGELFF. DNA for the CDR3: TGTGCCAGCAGCGGGGGCCTGGGCACCGGGGAGCTGTTTTTT.

This clone was seen more than once but under ten times. The J gene is TRBJ2-1, the V gene TRBV28; TRBD2 is a possible D gene (6 bases). The germline V and J ends were trimmed by 5 bases and 7 bases, with 18 bases remaining between them. The CDR3 loop spans 15 amino acids. Looked up from germline, CDR1 is MDHEN and CDR2 is SYDVKM. The CDR3: CASSGGGWRLNEQFF. CDR3 bases: TGTGCCAGCAGTGGTGGGGGGTGGAGGTTAAATGAGCAGTTCTTC.

The chain combines TRBV10-1 with TRBJ2-5; 8 nucleotides agree with TRBD1. The DNA end lines up better with TRBJ2-7; the J call may be wrong. The length of the CDR3 is 13 residues. The germline gives CDR1 WNHNN, CDR2 SYGVQD (reference sequence). CDR3 nucleotide sequence: TGCGCCAGAATCCGGGACAGGAGGCACGAGCAGTACTTC. Its protein is CARIRDRRHEQYF.

This chain uses TRBV27 with TRBJ1-1, with 8 bases aligning to TRBD1. Per the germline V gene, CDR1 is MNHEY and CDR2 is SMNVEV (reference sequence). The CDR3 sequence is 16 residues long. Unmatched junction bases numbered 13, after V lost 6 bases and J lost 4 bases. CDR3 coding DNA: TGTGCCAGCAGCACTCACGACAGGGGAAGGGGCACTGAAGCTTTCTTT. Translating gives CASSTHDRGRGTEAFF.

This sequence joins TRBV10-3 and TRBJ2-7, with D tentatively TRBD1 (6 bases). Germline CDR1 is ENHRY and CDR2 is SYGVKD. V gave up 8 bases and J gave up 0 bases, with 11 bases separating them. The CDR3 consists of 13 residues. CDR3 sequence (DNA): TGTGCCATCCGGGACACGGACTCCTACGAGCAGTACTTC. Translating gives CAIRDTDSYEQYF.

The gene calls are TRBV7-9 and TRBJ2-6, with D maybe TRBD1 (6 bases). CDR1 is SEHNR, CDR2 FQNEAQ, per germline (reference sequence). The V and J ends lost 2 bases and 0 bases respectively, with 17 bases between them. There are 19 residues in the CDR3. The DNA of the CDR3 is TGTGCCAGCAGCTTAACACGGGACATCAACGCCTCTGGGGCCAACGTCCTGACTTTC. Translating gives CASSLTRDINASGANVLTF.

This chain connects TRBV27 to TRBJ1-6; D possibly corresponds to TRBD1 (6 bases). This CDR3 region has 14 residues. Trimming took 7 bases from V and 7 from J, leaving 14 bases between them. CDR1 MNHEY and CDR2 SMNVEV come from the germline V gene (reference sequence). CDR3: CASTSPGDNSPLHF. CDR3 coding DNA: TGTGCCAGCACATCGCCAGGGGACAATTCACCCCTCCACTTT.

The chain recombines TRBV2 with TRBJ2-7, with 9 bases aligning to TRBD2. J gave up 2 bases and V 6 bases, and 8 bases lay outside the gene matches. Per the germline V gene, CDR1 is SNHLY and CDR2 is FYNNEI. The CDR3 is 15 residues long. CDR3 sequence reads: CASREWAGGAYEQYF. Here the CDR3 DNA reads TGTGCCAGCAGGGAGTGGGCGGGAGGGGCCTACGAGCAGTACTTC.

The J gene is TRBJ1-1, the V gene TRBV27; 10 positions match TRBD1. Trimming cost V 5 bases and J 1 base; bases outside gene matches: 7. This CDR3 contains 16 residues. Germline CDR1 MNHEY, CDR2 SMNVEV (reference sequence). CDR3 loop: CASSGRQGARNTEAFF. DNA of the CDR3: TGTGCCAGCAGTGGGAGACAGGGGGCGAGGAACACTGAAGCTTTCTTT.

The rearrangement links TRBV15 to TRBJ2-1, with a weak D call TRBD1 (5 bases). The CDR3 contains 16 residues. Germline V gene sequence: CDR1 LNHNV, CDR2 YYDKDF (reference sequence). V shed 4 bases and J shed 0 bases, with 13 bases lying between them. This CDR3 is CATSIYTQGSYNEQFF. The CDR3 coding sequence is TGTGCCACCAGCATCTACACCCAGGGCTCCTACAATGAGCAGTTCTTC.

The CDR3 region is CASSLGPSLNTEAFF. Here the CDR3 DNA reads TGTGCCAGCAGCTTGGGTCCGTCCTTGAACACTGAAGCTTTCTTT. The chain couples TRBV5-4 to TRBJ1-1; D gene ambiguous. Germline V CDR1 and CDR2: SGHNT, YYREEE (reference sequence). The CDR3 totals 15 residues. V gave up 0 bases and J gave up 0 bases, with 9 bases separating them.

The J gene is TRBJ1-6, the V gene TRBV7-2; 9 bases match TRBD1. Germline V gene lookup returns CDR1 SGHTA and CDR2 FQGNSA. V lost 3 bases and J lost 8; bases outside the gene matches: 5. The CDR3 has 15 residues. CDR3 amino acids: CASSFLQGADSPLHF. The DNA for the CDR3 is TGTGCCAGCAGCTTCCTACAGGGGGCCGATTCACCCCTCCACTTT.

The genes are TRBV5-5 and TRBJ2-2; 12 bases are a match to TRBD1. Germline V gene lookup returns CDR1 SGHKS and CDR2 YYEKEE (reference sequence). Germline trimming cut 3 bases from V and 4 bases from J; bases unmatched to any gene: 4. CDR3 length: 16 amino acids. The CDR3 region has the DNA TGTGCCAGCAGCTCGGGGACAGGGGGCTTCACCGGGGAGCTGTTTTTT. This translates into CASSSGTGGFTGELFF. The entire variable domain, with the rest obtained from reference TRBV5-5 and TRBJ2-2, is as follows: DAGVTQSPTHLIKTRGQQVTLRCSPISGHKSVSWYQQVLGQGPQFIFQYYEKEERGRGNFPDRFSARQFPNYSSELNVNALLLGDSALYLCASSSGTGGFTGELFFGEGSRLTVL.

The chain carries TRBV6-5 and TRBJ1-1, with a tentative D call TRBD1 (6 bases). Trimming pared 6 bases from V and 1 base from J, leaving 15 bases between. This CDR3 region has 15 residues. Germline assignment: CDR1 MNHEY and CDR2 SVGAGI. The CDR3 sequence: CASRGSGGANTEAFF. The CDR3, as DNA: TGTGCCAGCAGGGGAAGTGGGGGGGCGAACACTGAAGCTTTCTTT.

The chain combines TRBV10-1 with TRBJ1-1; TRBD1 is a possible D gene (5 bases). The CDR3 loop spans 15 amino acids. Germline V gene lookup returns CDR1 WNHNN and CDR2 SYGVQD (reference sequence). Trimming took 3 bases from V and 1 from J, leaving 12 bases between them. Here the CDR3 reads CASSEGSTGNTEAFF. The DNA of the CDR3 is TGCGCCAGCAGTGAAGGTAGTACAGGGAACACTGAAGCTTTCTTT.